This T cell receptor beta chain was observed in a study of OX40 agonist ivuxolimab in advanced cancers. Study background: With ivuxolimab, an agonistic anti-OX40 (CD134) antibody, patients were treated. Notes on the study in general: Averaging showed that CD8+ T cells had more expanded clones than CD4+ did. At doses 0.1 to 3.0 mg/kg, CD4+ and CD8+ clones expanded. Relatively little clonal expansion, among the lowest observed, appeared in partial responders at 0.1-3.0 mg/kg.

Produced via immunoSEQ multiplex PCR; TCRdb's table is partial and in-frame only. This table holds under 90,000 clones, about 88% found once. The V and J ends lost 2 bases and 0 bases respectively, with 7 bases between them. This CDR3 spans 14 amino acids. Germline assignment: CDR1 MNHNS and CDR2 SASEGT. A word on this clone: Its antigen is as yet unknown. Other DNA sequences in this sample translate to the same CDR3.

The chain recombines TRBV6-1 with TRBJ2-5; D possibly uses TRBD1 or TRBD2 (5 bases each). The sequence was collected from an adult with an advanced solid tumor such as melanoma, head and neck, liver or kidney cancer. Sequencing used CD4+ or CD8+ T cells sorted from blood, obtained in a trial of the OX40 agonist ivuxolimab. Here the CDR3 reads CASSEWGHQETQYF. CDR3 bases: TGTGCCAGCAGTGAATGGGGACACCAAGAGACCCAGTACTTC.